These T cell receptor beta chains were read from a single sample in a study of blood T cells in healthy people across ages. TCRdb recomputed calls from the 5' RACE reads with MiXCR, one row per CDR3 protein. The profile shows 1.8 million or so distinct CDR3 sequences, roughly two fifths of them singletons. Sequencing was performed on blood. These TCRs come from a human donor in good health. Both conserved end residues are part of each CDR3. The order of the fields is J gene, V gene, CDR3 protein.

>TRBJ1-1|TRBV2
CASSEDLEPEAFF
>TRBJ2-7|TRBV6-2/TRBV6-3
CATSLQAAYEQYF
>TRBJ2-5|TRBV5-1
CASSGQVSRQETQYF
>TRBJ2-3|TRBV7-9
CASLFWASGTDTQYF
>TRBJ2-1|TRBV12-3/TRBV12-4
CASSPKRGQFF
>TRBJ2-2|TRBV7-2
CASSSRTETMELFF
>TRBJ2-7|TRBV11-1
CASSLASPDPYEQYF
>TRBJ2-1|TRBV5-1
CASRGDSSYNEQFF
>TRBJ2-7|TRBV6-6
CASSYSEDGGYEQYF
>TRBJ2-3|TRBV24-1
CATSDPGQHSTDTQYF
>TRBJ1-1|TRBV9
CASSVVGLIGNTEAFF
>TRBJ1-2|TRBV7-2
CASSFRDRQQTNYGYTF
>TRBJ2-7|TRBV13
CASSFNRARYEQYF
>TRBJ2-2|TRBV10-3
CAITPVVTGELFF
>TRBJ2-7|TRBV29-1
CNVIRMLGLNREQYF
>TRBJ1-1|TRBV5-1
CASNLNRGRATEAFF
>TRBJ1-2|TRBV20-1
CSAGQGIGGYTF
>TRBJ2-3|TRBV5-1
CASSTGQRTDTQYF
>TRBJ2-7|TRBV5-1
CASSLSSGGWYEQYF
>TRBJ2-5|TRBV15
CATSRDMVGKTQYF